Each of the 26 T cell receptor beta chains below was sequenced from the same sample in a study of blood T cell repertoires in COVID-19. TCRdb's table, derived via immunoSEQ multiplex PCR, lists solely in-frame clones and lacks some. The sample holds about 85,000 clones, 84% seen once. Material for sequencing was peripheral blood. All receptors derive from a man in his 60s with acute or convalescent COVID-19.

The CDR3, as DNA: TGTGCCAGCAGCTCGGGACAGATGCTTAACTATGGCTACACCTTC. It specifies CASSSGQMLNYGYTF. V gene TRBV3-1 (or the pseudogene TRBV3-2) combines with J gene TRBJ1-2; TRBD1 matches at 7 bases. This CDR3 comprises 15 residues. Germline CDR1 is LGHDT and CDR2 is YNNKEL (reference sequence). Trimming at V came to 5 bases and at J to 1 base, leaving 7 bases not matched to a gene.

The V and J genes are TRBV5-1 and TRBJ1-4; D is unclear. CDR1 and CDR2 from the germline V gene are SGHRS and YFSETQ. The ends were cut back, 5 bases at V and 8 bases at J, with 7 bases in the middle. This CDR3 is 11 amino acids long. The CDR3 region has the DNA TGCGCCAGCAGGTCGGGAGAAAAACTGTTTTTT. This encodes CASRSGEKLFF.

The chain links TRBV5-1 to TRBJ2-7; 7 bases fit TRBD2. The trim removed 4 bases at V and 6 bases at J, leaving 13 bases unmatched. CDR1 and CDR2 (germline): SGHRS, YFSETQ. This CDR3 spans 15 amino acids. CDR3 bases: TGCGCCAGCAGCCAAACGGGTGGCGCGGGAGTCGAGCAGTACTTC. Its translation: CASSQTGGAGVEQYF.

The V call is TRBV6-5, the J call TRBJ1-1; a weak D match, TRBD1 (5 bases). Germline assignment: CDR1 MNHEY and CDR2 SVGAGI. The CDR3 is made up of 14 amino acids. V was clipped by 6 bases and J by 1 base, with 12 bases between them. CDR3 protein: CASSPGGPNTEAFF. CDR3 DNA: TGTGCCAGCAGCCCCGGGGGACCGAACACTGAAGCTTTCTTT.

This CDR3 is CASKRDWDSPLHF. The CDR3 nucleotides are TGTGCCAGCAAACGGGACTGGGATTCACCCCTCCACTTT. This rearrangement joins TRBV2 to TRBJ1-6, with D possibly TRBD1 on 5 matching bases. CDR3 size: 13 residues. Trimming stripped 7 bases from V and 8 bases from J, with 12 bases between. Per the germline V gene, CDR1 is SNHLY and CDR2 is FYNNEI.

The J gene is TRBJ1-2, the V gene TRBV28; D may be TRBD1 (6 bases). Germline CDR1 and CDR2: MDHEN and SYDVKM. The V and J ends lost 5 bases and 5 bases respectively, with 18 bases between them. The CDR3 length is 15 residues. CDR3 DNA sequence: TGTGCCAGCAGTCCAGGGACACTTAGTGGGTATGGCTACACCTTC. Its translation is CASSPGTLSGYGYTF.

This clone appeared a single time. The gene calls are TRBV13 and TRBJ2-7; 9 bases line up with TRBD2. V lost 5 bases, J lost 3 bases, and 8 bases stayed unmatched. Germline V gene sequence: CDR1 PRHDT, CDR2 FYEKMQ (reference sequence). The CDR3 spans 15 residues. The chain's CDR3 is CASSQGSGGLYEQYF. The CDR3 nucleotides are TGTGCCAGCAGCCAGGGAAGCGGGGGGCTCTACGAGCAGTACTTC.

V and J are TRBV10-3 and TRBJ2-6, with a weak D call TRBD1 (5 bases). With 0 bases removed from V and 2 bases from J, the gap between germline ends came to 14 bases. The V gene's germline CDR1 is ENHRY and CDR2 SYGVKD. The CDR3 consists of 18 residues. CDR3 coding DNA: TGTGCCATCAGTGAGTCGACTTCGGTAGGGGCTGGGGCCAACGTCCTGACTTTC. Protein product: CAISESTSVGAGANVLTF.

This clone showed up just a few times. The chain uses TRBV7-2 and TRBJ2-7, with 9 bases matching TRBD1. Germline V CDR1 and CDR2: SGHTA, FQGNSA. The CDR3 spans 15 residues. V lost 1 base to trimming and J lost 2 bases; unmatched junction nucleotides: 3. The CDR3 region is CASSLGTGVPYEQYF. As DNA, the CDR3 is TGTGCCAGCAGCTTAGGGACAGGGGTTCCCTACGAGCAGTACTTC.

This clone was seen once. The chain joins TRBV10-3 to TRBJ1-1; 8 nucleotides align to TRBD1. The CDR3 sequence is 14 residues long. Germline CDR1 reads ENHRY; CDR2 reads SYGVKD. The ends lost 2 bases at V and 3 bases at J; junction bases unmatched: 2. The CDR3 DNA sequence: TGTGCCATCAGTGAGAACAGGGGGGACACTGAAGCTTTCTTT. Its translation is CAISENRGDTEAFF.

The rearrangement joins TRBV18 to TRBJ1-1; the D is unclear. In germline, CDR1 is KGHSH, CDR2 LQKENI. CDR3 length equals 14 residues. V was trimmed by 0 bases and J by 7 bases, leaving 12 bases between them. The chain's CDR3 is CASSPPVSPGEAFF. As DNA, the CDR3 is TGTGCCAGCTCACCACCGGTTAGTCCCGGTGAAGCTTTCTTT.

The chain employs TRBV6-5 and TRBJ1-1; 7 nucleotides align to TRBD1. Germline CDR1 reads MNHEY; CDR2 reads SVGAGI. The CDR3 contains 15 residues. Germline trimming cut 6 bases from V and 7 bases from J; bases unmatched to any gene: 14. The CDR3 loop reads CASRYDRVVPYEAFF. In DNA, the CDR3 is TGTGCCAGCAGATACGACAGGGTGGTACCTTATGAAGCTTTCTTT.

The CDR3 sequence is CASSPTGTGFGYTF. The CDR3 DNA follows: TGTGCCAGCAGCCCAACAGGGACAGGGTTCGGCTACACCTTC. The chain links TRBV11-1 to TRBJ1-2; 9 bases map to TRBD1. CDR1 is SGHAT, CDR2 FQDESV, per germline (reference sequence). The CDR3 runs to 14 residues. Trimming cost V 5 bases and J 8 bases; bases outside gene matches: 9.

This rearrangement joins TRBV2 to TRBJ2-7; 10 bases map to TRBD1. Germline V gives CDR1 SNHLY, CDR2 FYNNEI. The CDR3 loop spans 14 amino acids. Trimming cost V 5 bases and J 3 bases; bases outside gene matches: 4. The CDR3 sequence is CASSLGQGGYEQYF. CDR3 sequence (DNA): TGTGCCAGCAGTTTAGGACAGGGGGGCTACGAGCAGTACTTC.

This clone was detected only once. The V and J genes are TRBV10-3 and TRBJ2-5; unclear D gene. Germline V gene sequence: CDR1 ENHRY, CDR2 SYGVKD. The CDR3 covers 13 residues. Trimming removed 8 bases from V and 2 bases from J, with 12 bases in between. The CDR3 DNA follows: TGTGCCATCTCCGCAGGCGATCAAGAGACCCAGTACTTC. Translation: CAISAGDQETQYF.

The chain combines TRBV5-8 with TRBJ2-1, with D tentatively TRBD1 (5 bases). CDR3 length: 13 amino acids. Trimming pared 2 bases from V and 5 bases from J, leaving 8 bases between. CDR1 is SGHTS, CDR2 YDEGEE, per germline. The CDR3, as DNA: TGTGCCAGCAGCTTTGAAGGGGACAATGAGCAGTTCTTC. Amino acid sequence: CASSFEGDNEQFF.

The chain recombines TRBV5-1 with TRBJ1-1; 9 bases align to TRBD1. The V segment lost 0 bases and the J segment 1 base; nucleotides outside the gene matches: 7. The CDR3 sequence is 17 residues long. Looked up from germline, CDR1 is SGHRS and CDR2 is YFSETQ. CDR3 coding DNA: TGCGCCAGCAGCTTGGCCAACAGGGGGCCTGGGAACACTGAAGCTTTCTTT. Protein sequence: CASSLANRGPGNTEAFF. Drawing the rest from reference TRBV5-1 and TRBJ1-1, the complete variable domain is KAGVTQTPRYLIKTRGQQVTLSCSPISGHRSVSWYQQTPGQGLQFLFEYFSETQRNKGNFPGRFSGRQFSNSRSEMNVSTLELGDSALYLCASSLANRGPGNTEAFFGQGTRLTVV.

The V and J genes are TRBV9 and TRBJ2-1; 7 bases map to TRBD2. Germline V gene sequence: CDR1 SGDLS, CDR2 YYNGEE. Trimming cost V 3 bases and J 4 bases; bases outside gene matches: 7. The CDR3 totals 15 residues. As DNA, the CDR3 is TGTGCCAGCAGCGCCCGGGGGGATCCTTACAATGAGCAGTTCTTC. Translated: CASSARGDPYNEQFF.

The rearrangement joins TRBV11-1 to TRBJ2-4; no firm D call. Deletions cut 5 bases from V and 6 bases from J, with 11 bases between. There are 13 residues in the CDR3. The germline gives CDR1 SGHAT, CDR2 FQDESV (reference sequence). CDR3 in amino acids: CASSASTGNIQYF. The CDR3 DNA follows: TGTGCCAGCAGCGCCTCGACGGGAAACATTCAGTACTTC.

The chain employs TRBV19 and TRBJ1-5; no reliable D call. Germline V lookup: CDR1 LNHDA, CDR2 SQIVND (reference sequence). Trimming removed 5 bases at V and 2 bases at J, with 10 bases between. The CDR3 sequence is 14 residues long. For the CDR3, the DNA is TGTGCCAGTAGTCCTTCCCTTGGCAATCAGCCCCAGCATTTT. Translating it yields CASSPSLGNQPQHF. Filled out from reference TRBV19 and TRBJ1-5, the complete variable domain reads DGGITQSPKYLFRKEGQNVTLSCEQNLNHDAMYWYRQDPGQGLRLIYYSQIVNDFQKGDIAEGYSVSREKKESFPLTVTSAQKNPTAFYLCASSPSLGNQPQHFGDGTRLSIL.

V is TRBV4-1 and J is TRBJ2-3; possibly TRBD1 for D (5 bases). Germline CDR1 reads MGHRA; CDR2 reads YSYEKL. Between the trimmed V and J ends, which lost 4 bases and 5 bases, there was a span of 16 bases. The CDR3 runs 15 residues. The CDR3 sequence: CASSLPSGLGDTQYF. The CDR3 region has the DNA TGCGCCAGCAGCCTCCCCTCAGGGTTAGGAGATACGCAGTATTTT.

The chain recombines TRBV9 with TRBJ1-1; 8 positions match TRBD1. CDR3 length: 12 residues. Germline trimming cut 9 bases from V and 1 base from J; bases unmatched to any gene: 2. Germline V gene sequence: CDR1 SGDLS, CDR2 YYNGEE. The DNA for the CDR3 is TGTGCCACCGGGACAGGGAACACTGAAGCTTTCTTT. Translation: CATGTGNTEAFF.

The chain has TRBV21-1 and TRBJ2-7; the D call in the table, TRBD2, was not verified against the DNA. TRBV21-1 is annotated as a pseudogene. This CDR3 is built from 15 residues. Here the CDR3 reads CASSKAPSISYEQYF. CDR3 in DNA: TGTGCCAGCAGCAAAGCGCCAAGCATCTCCTACGAGCAGTACTTC.

J is TRBJ1-2 and V is TRBV28; TRBD1 aligns across 7 bases. This CDR3 is built from 15 residues. With V trimmed by 7 bases and J by 4 bases, 12 bases remained unmatched. Germline assignment: CDR1 MDHEN and CDR2 SYDVKM. The CDR3 DNA sequence: TGTGCCAGCACCTTCCTAGGGACAGATTTCTATGGCTACACCTTC. This codes for CASTFLGTDFYGYTF.

This rearrangement joins TRBV29-1 to TRBJ2-7, with a tentative D call TRBD1 (5 bases). V shed 4 bases and J shed 0 bases, with 7 bases lying between them. The CDR3 is 12 amino acids. Germline V gives CDR1 SQVTM, CDR2 ANQGSEA. The CDR3 region has the DNA TGCAGCGTTGGAAGGGGCTCCTACGAGCAGTACTTC. The encoded protein is CSVGRGSYEQYF.

V gene TRBV28 combines with J gene TRBJ1-2; D is undetermined. V lost 2 bases, J lost 3 bases, and 4 bases lay in between. This CDR3 has 12 amino acids. Germline assignment: CDR1 MDHEN and CDR2 SYDVKM. This chain's CDR3 is CASSLIDYGYTF. Here the CDR3 DNA reads TGTGCCAGCAGTTTAATAGACTATGGCTACACCTTC.